One TCR beta chain is described in this entry. The data are from a study of blood T cell repertoires in COVID-19. Study in general: COVID-19 samples from acute and convalescent phases originated in the United States, Italy and Spain. T cells, B-cell-depleted T cells, or PBMCs provided the cDNA or gDNA that served as material.

In the original processing: Amplification of reference gene primers provided the estimated nucleated cell counts. Here immunoSEQ multiplex PCR was the method, and the copy in TCRdb shows in-frame clones only, minus some. Clone size and the V and J calls come from that table; the DNA yielded D and trimming. Of more than 60,000 clones detected, around 85% appear once; the ten largest clones hold 4% to 6%. Specimen: peripheral blood. The source of this sequence is a woman older than 75 with active or convalescent COVID-19.

CDR3: CASSITDSDQPQHF. CDR3 coding DNA: TGTGCCAGCAGCATAACGGACAGCGATCAGCCCCAGCATTTT. The chain uses TRBV7-9 and TRBJ1-5; D perhaps matches TRBD1 (6 bases). CDR1 and CDR2 from the germline V gene are SEHNR and FQNEAQ (reference sequence). V was pared by 5 bases and J by 5 bases, with 13 bases between. The CDR3 is 14 residues long.